The present entry profiles one T cell receptor (beta chain) with its context. Antigen specificity is unknown. At sampling all donors were nominally healthy, likely with unrecorded immune exposures. PCR involved 60 Vbeta and 13 Jbeta primers. Produced via immunoSEQ multiplex PCR; TCRdb's table is partial and in-frame only. Among about 76,000 clones listed, around 80% were seen once. J lost 3 bases, V lost 6 bases, and 4 bases had no gene match. This CDR3 comprises 14 residues. Germline V gene lookup returns CDR1 MNHNS and CDR2 SASEGT. The data stem from a study of cytomegalovirus exposure and HLA in healthy donors. Study-wide findings and caveats: Information on immune exposure was restricted to one variable (CMV serostatus). V- and J-gene trimming in TCR beta was tied to a missense DCLRE1C variant by an analysis performed later. In an earlier analysis, productive rearrangement rates for most beta V segments clustered near 87% or 30%.

Sequencing was done on a sample of PBMCs. The V call is TRBV6-1, the J call TRBJ2-7, with 11 bases aligning to TRBD2. The receptor was derived from a male donor in good health and CMV-seropositive. CDR3 nucleotides: TGTGCCAGCAGCCTTGGACTAGCGGGCTACGAGCAGTACTTC. Translated: CASSLGLAGYEQYF.